A single sample gave rise to the 18 T cell receptor beta chains below, sequenced in a study of PD-1 blockade in classical Hodgkin lymphoma. The table came from immunoSEQ multiplex PCR; TCRdb's copy has only in-frame clones and leaves some out. Of about 8,000 clones in the sample, 75% to 85% were seen once. Stated time point: cycle 4 day 1 (C4D1), after more than 5 weeks of nivolumab. Relapse was seen in all patients after autologous stem cell transplantation, and brentuximab vedotin exposure was variable. The sequencing here drew on peripheral blood mononuclear cells (PBMCs), taken before the fourth cycle of nivolumab. These TCRs come from a human donor with classical Hodgkin lymphoma.

This chain connects TRBV19 to TRBJ2-4; D not resolved. CDR1 is LNHDA, CDR2 SQIVND, per germline (reference sequence). This CDR3 is 13 amino acids long. With 3 bases removed from V and 5 bases from J, the gap between germline ends came to 8 bases. This chain's CDR3 is CASSILGENIQYF. The CDR3 DNA sequence: TGTGCCAGTAGTATCCTAGGAGAAAACATTCAGTACTTC.

This clone was observed a few times. This sequence joins TRBV2 and TRBJ2-7; D could derive from TRBD1 or TRBD2 (5 bases each). In germline, CDR1 is SNHLY, CDR2 FYNNEI. V lost 2 bases to trimming and J lost 0 bases, with 17 bases between them. The CDR3 totals 17 residues. The CDR3 DNA follows: TGTGCCAGCAGTGAAATCGCCCCCGGGACGGCCTCCTACGAGCAGTACTTC. As protein: CASSEIAPGTASYEQYF.

V usage is TRBV28 and J usage is TRBJ2-5, with D perhaps being TRBD1 or TRBD2 (5 bases each). The germline gives CDR1 MDHEN, CDR2 SYDVKM. This CDR3 is built from 15 residues. V was clipped by 6 bases and J by 11 bases, with 25 bases between them. The CDR3 nucleotides read TGTGCCAGCAGCCGGGACCAAACCATCCAGAGGCCTCAGTACTTC. It encodes CASSRDQTIQRPQYF.

This clone was detected once. The CDR3 region is CAISGTGTDTYEQYF. The CDR3 coding sequence is TGTGCCATCAGTGGGACCGGGACGGACACCTACGAGCAGTACTTC. V and J are TRBV10-3 and TRBJ2-7; D possibly uses TRBD1 or TRBD2 (5 bases each). V was pared by 4 bases and J by 2 bases, with 15 bases between. The germline V gene encodes CDR1 ENHRY and CDR2 SYGVKD. CDR3 length equals 15 residues.

In regard to this clone: One end of the junction varies from germline; a read error may be responsible. The chain combines TRBV7-7 with TRBJ2-2, with 8 bases matching TRBD1. The germline V gene encodes CDR1 SSHAT and CDR2 FNYEAQ (reference sequence). The CDR3 length is 16 residues. This CDR3 reads CASSRSGGPNTGELFF. CDR3 coding DNA: TGTGCTAGCAGCCGATCAGGGGGCCCGAACACCGGGGAGCTGTTTTTT.

The genes are TRBV7-6 and TRBJ2-7; D is unresolved. This CDR3 is built from 14 residues. The germline gives CDR1 SGHVS, CDR2 FNYEAQ. The germline V and J ends were trimmed by 2 bases and 5 bases, with 13 bases remaining between them. CDR3 sequence (DNA): TGTGCCAGCAGCTTAAAGGGTGCCGGGCACGAGCAGTACTTC. Amino acid sequence: CASSLKGAGHEQYF.

The chain couples TRBV5-4 to TRBJ2-3, with D unclear. This CDR3 region has 12 residues. Trimming cost V 3 bases and J 11 bases, with 13 bases left between them. The germline CDR1 and CDR2 sequences are SGHNT and YYREEE (reference sequence). CDR3 in amino acids: CASSSTPWEQYF. The DNA for the CDR3 is TGTGCCAGCAGCTCAACCCCCTGGGAGCAGTATTTT.

CDR3 protein: CATRAGSVGGYTF. The CDR3 nucleotides read TGTGCCACCAGGGCCGGTTCGGTGGGGGGCTACACCTTC. The chain has TRBV28 and TRBJ1-2; D may be TRBD1 (5 bases). With 10 bases removed from V and 8 bases from J, the gap between germline ends came to 20 bases. This CDR3 region has 13 residues. Germline-derived CDR1 and CDR2 are MDHEN and SYDVKM.

The rearrangement joins TRBV27 to TRBJ2-1, with D possibly being TRBD2 (7 bases). Trimming took off 5 bases at V and 0 bases at J, with 17 bases between the two ends. The CDR3 has 17 amino acids. Germline V gene sequence: CDR1 MNHEY, CDR2 SMNVEV (reference sequence). CDR3 protein: CASSGRTGGPSYNEQFF. The CDR3 DNA reads as TGTGCCAGCAGTGGGAGGACGGGGGGCCCCTCCTACAATGAGCAGTTCTTC.

The chain joins TRBV2 to TRBJ1-6; perhaps TRBD1 as D (6 bases). CDR1 and CDR2 from the germline V gene are SNHLY and FYNNEI. CDR3 length: 15 residues. V lost 3 bases, J lost 8 bases, and 14 bases lay in between. The CDR3 nucleotides read TGTGCCAGCAGTGATGGACAGTTAGCCTATTCACCCCTCCACTTT. Its protein product is CASSDGQLAYSPLHF.

The chain recombines TRBV15 with TRBJ1-1; the D gene is possibly TRBD1 (5 bases). The germline gives CDR1 LNHNV, CDR2 YYDKDF (reference sequence). Trimming removed 0 bases at V and 6 bases at J, with 8 bases between. CDR3 size: 13 residues. The CDR3 DNA follows: TGTGCCACCAGCAGAGATGAGGGGTCTGAAGCTTTCTTT. Its protein product is CATSRDEGSEAFF.

This clone was detected only a few times. V and J are TRBV7-8 and TRBJ2-7; no definite D call. The V end lost 1 base, the J end lost 7 bases, and 17 bases lay between the germline ends. The CDR3 loop spans 15 amino acids. The germline V gene has CDR1 SGHVS and CDR2 FQNEAQ. CDR3 in amino acids: CASSLVAVLGHEQYF. Here the CDR3 DNA reads TGTGCCAGCAGCTTAGTAGCAGTCTTGGGTCATGAGCAGTACTTC.

Only a few counts were recorded for this clone. The V and J genes are TRBV15 and TRBJ2-7; D is perhaps TRBD2 (5 bases). This CDR3 region has 14 residues. Trimming stripped 0 bases from V and 1 base from J, with 7 bases between. Germline CDR1 LNHNV, CDR2 YYDKDF (reference sequence). The CDR3 here is CATSREGRSYEQYF. The CDR3 DNA is TGTGCCACCAGCAGAGAAGGGAGATCCTACGAGCAGTACTTC.

The chain links TRBV28 to TRBJ1-1; possible D gene TRBD1, 5 bases. V dropped 2 bases and J dropped 4 bases, with 14 bases sitting between them. The CDR3 consists of 15 residues. From germline, CDR1 is MDHEN and CDR2 SYDVKM. The CDR3 DNA is TGTGCCAGCAGTTTAGTACAGGCCGGGAGCACTGAAGCTTTCTTT. It is translated as CASSLVQAGSTEAFF.

This chain uses TRBV5-4 with TRBJ1-2, with 9 bases lining up with TRBD1. V was clipped by 4 bases and J by 8 bases; unmatched bases: 12. Germline V CDR1 and CDR2: SGHNT, YYREEE (reference sequence). The CDR3 sequence is 15 residues long. This CDR3 is CASSATSTGGEGYTF. Here the CDR3 DNA reads TGTGCCAGCAGCGCAACCAGTACAGGGGGCGAAGGCTACACCTTC.

This clone was seen a few times. The V call is TRBV19, the J call TRBJ2-1, with TRBD2 matching 11 bases. The CDR3 length is 18 residues. The germline V gene encodes CDR1 LNHDA and CDR2 SQIVND (reference sequence). After removal of 3 bases from V and 6 bases from J, the junction contained 13 bases not matched to a gene. The DNA of the CDR3 is TGTGCCAGTAGTATCAGGGGGGGGCTAGCGGGAGGACCCAATGAGCAGTTCTTC. Translation: CASSIRGGLAGGPNEQFF.

The J gene is TRBJ2-2, the V gene TRBV27; D may match TRBD1 or TRBD2 (5 bases each). Germline V lookup: CDR1 MNHEY, CDR2 SMNVEV (reference sequence). The CDR3 contains 14 residues. V shed 4 bases and J shed 5 bases, with 11 bases lying between them. CDR3 coding DNA: TGTGCCAGCAGTTGGGGGAGAGCTACCGGGGAGCTGTTTTTT. It yields the protein CASSWGRATGELFF.

The chain recombines TRBV7-9 with TRBJ2-1; 10 nucleotides align to TRBD2. CDR1 is SEHNR and CDR2 is FQNEAQ in the germline V gene (reference sequence). V was pared by 5 bases and J by 6 bases, with 7 bases of the junction left unmatched. The CDR3 totals 15 residues. The CDR3 loop is CASSPGLAATNEQFF. DNA of the CDR3: TGTGCCAGCAGCCCCGGACTAGCGGCCACCAATGAGCAGTTCTTC.